This is a list of T cell receptor beta chains from one sample in a study of shared T cell receptors in the human thymus. Sequencing used immunoSEQ multiplex PCR; TCRdb keeps in-frame clones, though not all of them. The table shows roughly 500,000 clones, with around 78% occurring only once. These data are also associated with another study on human thymus T cells.

Sequencing was carried out using thymocytes. These receptors were collected from a boy younger than two with a congenital heart defect. The CDR3 runs from the conserved cysteine through the conserved F or W. The D gene is left open where the match is weak. Size is stated for part of the rows, as once, few or many counts, or as a class when the clone is expanded.

>TRBD2|TRBJ2-2|NA|TRBV11-1
TGTGCCAGCAGCTTAAGGCTAGCGGGAGTAACGGACACCGGGGAGCTGTTTTTT
CASSLRLAGVTDTGELFF
>TRBD2|TRBJ2-1|NA|TRBV6-1
TGTGCCAGCAGTGCGACTAGCGTCCGCTCCTACAATGAGCAGTTCTTC
CASSATSVRSYNEQFF
>TRBD1|TRBJ1-5|NA|TRBV15
TGTGCCACCAGCAGAGGGACAGGGTTTTATAGCAATCAGCCCCAGCATTTT
CATSRGTGFYSNQPQHF
>NA|TRBJ2-5|NA|TRBV4-3
TGCGCCAGCAGCCAAGATCTTGGAGCGCTTGAGACCCAGTACTTC
CASSQDLGALETQYF
>TRBD1|TRBJ2-3|NA|TRBV19
TGTGCCAGTAGCCGACGGACAGGAAACACAGATACGCAGTATTTT
CASSRRTGNTDTQYF
>TRBD1|TRBJ1-5|NA|TRBV27
TGTGCCAGCAGCACCTACTTGGGACAGGGAGGGAATCAGCCCCAGCATTTT
CASSTYLGQGGNQPQHF
>TRBD2|TRBJ2-1|NA|TRBV14
TGTGCCAGCAGCCAAGATGGGCGCGGGAGAACCCATGAGCAGTTCTTC
CASSQDGRGRTHEQFF
>TRBD1|TRBJ2-7|NA|TRBV4-3
TGCGCCAGCAGCCAAGAGCCGGGACAGGGAAATAACGGGCAGTACTTC
CASSQEPGQGNNGQYF
>NA|TRBJ2-7|few|TRBV5-6
TGTGCCAGCGGGCCGAGGGGGTCCTACGAGCAGTACTTC
CASGPRGSYEQYF
>NA|TRBJ1-2|few|TRBV28
TGTGCCAGCAGTTTACGGGACGGGAGTTTAAGCTACACCTTC
CASSLRDGSLSYTF
>NA|TRBJ1-3|NA|TRBV13
TGTGCCAGCAGCTCAACCTCGGAAGGGGGACCCTACACCATATATTTT
CASSSTSEGGPYTIYF
>NA|TRBJ2-1|NA|TRBV4-3
TGCGCCAGCAGCCAAGAGCAGGGACTGCACAATGAGCAGTTCTTC
CASSQEQGLHNEQFF
>NA|TRBJ1-5|NA|TRBV5-6
TGTGCCAGCAGCTTGGGGGGGAGGGGGGTTGGCAATCAGCCCCAGCATTTT
CASSLGGRGVGNQPQHF
>TRBD1|TRBJ2-7|NA|TRBV28
TGTGCCAGCAGTTTTGGTAGCAGGGGGACCCCATCGAGCTCCTACGAGCAGTACTTC
CASSFGSRGTPSSSYEQYF
>TRBD2|TRBJ2-7|NA|TRBV5-5
TGTGCCAGCAGTCTCGCCCGGGGGGACTCCTACGAGCAGTACTTC
CASSLARGDSYEQYF
>NA|TRBJ1-4|NA|TRBV5-8
TGTGCCAGCAGCTTACTAAATGAAAAACTGTTTTTT
CASSLLNEKLFF
>TRBD1|TRBJ2-2|NA|TRBV4-3
TGCGCCAGCAGCCAAGACCCCGACAGGGGACTGAACACCGGGGAGCTGTTTTTT
CASSQDPDRGLNTGELFF
>NA|TRBJ1-2|NA|TRBV5-1
TGCGCCAGCAGCACCCGTTTCGGGGGGCGCGGCTATGGCTACACCTTC
CASSTRFGGRGYGYTF
>TRBD2|TRBJ2-7|NA|TRBV28
TGTGCCAGCAGTTTACCTTCGCGGGAGGGCGAGCAGTACTTC
CASSLPSREGEQYF
>TRBD2|TRBJ2-1|once|TRBV19
TGTGCCAAAAGGGAGCGGGAGGGCCCTCTCGAATACAATGAGCAGTTCTTC
CAKREREGPLEYNEQFF
>TRBD1|TRBJ1-3|NA|TRBV10-2
TGCGCCAGCAGTGGCCCCGGGACAGGGGGCGTCAGGACTGGAAACACCATATATTTT
CASSGPGTGGVRTGNTIYF
>NA|TRBJ1-3|NA|TRBV15
TGTGCCACCAGCAGCGCGGGGGGCCCCTCTGGAAACACCATATATTTT
CATSSAGGPSGNTIYF
>NA|TRBJ1-2|few|TRBV4-3
TGCGCCAGCAGCCAAGAGTTCCAGGGTCCTTGTCTTAACTATGGCTACACCTTC
CASSQEFQGPCLNYGYTF
>TRBD2|TRBJ2-3|NA|TRBV6-1
TGTGCCAGCAGTGATTGGCGGGAGGGTTCCCAATCCACAGATACGCAGTATTTT
CASSDWREGSQSTDTQYF
>TRBD2|TRBJ2-7|NA|TRBV5-5
TGTGCCAGCAGCTTGGCAGGGGATGGGACTAGCGGGAGGGCCGGGGACGAGCAGTACTTC
CASSLAGDGTSGRAGDEQYF
>TRBD1|TRBJ1-4|once|TRBV13
TGTGCCAGCAGCTCGAACAGGGGGGCTAATGAAAAACTGTTTTTT
CASSSNRGANEKLFF
>TRBD2|TRBJ2-3|NA|TRBV25-1
TGTGCCAGCAGTGAAACGGCGGGAGTATTAGATACGCAGTATTTT
CASSETAGVLDTQYF
>NA|TRBJ1-1|NA|TRBV27
TGTGCCAGCAGTTTTACGGACAGCTTGAACACTGAAGCTTTCTTT
CASSFTDSLNTEAFF
>NA|TRBJ2-7|NA|TRBV5-1
TGCGCCAGCAGCTTCTCCTTGGGGCACGAGCAGTACTTC
CASSFSLGHEQYF
>TRBD1|TRBJ2-7|NA|TRBV7-9
TGTGCCAGCAGCTCCTACTTCCCGGGACAGGGGGCCTACGAGCAGTACTTC
CASSSYFPGQGAYEQYF
>TRBD2|TRBJ2-7|NA|TRBV4-2
TGTGCCAGCAGCGACCGACTAGCGGGACCTGCCTACGAGCAGTACTTC
CASSDRLAGPAYEQYF
>NA|TRBJ2-2|NA|TRBV4-1
TGCGCCAGCAGCCAAAACGGGTACACCGGGGAGCTGTTTTTT
CASSQNGYTGELFF
>TRBD2|TRBJ2-7|NA|TRBV5-4
TGTGCCAGCAGCCCAGAGATTCTAGCGGAAACCAACACCTACGAGCAGTACTTC
CASSPEILAETNTYEQYF
>TRBD2|TRBJ2-3|NA|TRBV5-1
TGCGCCAGCAGCCTCGCCCGGGGGGAATCAACTAGCACAGATACGCAGTATTTT
CASSLARGESTSTDTQYF
>NA|TRBJ1-2|NA|TRBV28
TGTGCCAGCAGCTCCCCCGGGGGGCATGGGGGCTACACCTTC
CASSSPGGHGGYTF
>NA|TRBJ1-2|few|TRBV19
TGTGCCAGTAGTATTTCGACACCAGACCCTAACTATGGCTACACCTTC
CASSISTPDPNYGYTF
>NA|TRBJ1-1|few|TRBV5-1
TGCGCCAGCGGCCTAAATGAGGGTCTGAACACTGAAGCTTTCTTT
CASGLNEGLNTEAFF